The 24 T cell receptor beta chains below were found in one sample sequenced in a study of blood T cell repertoires in COVID-19 (TCRdb year 2020). Receptor amplification or capture employed the immunoSEQ multiplex PCR assay. In TCRdb, the immuneACCESS table is reduced to in-frame sequences with V and J assigned. These tables do not hold every clone; where another copy was compared, an unresolved V gene accounts for under half, and the others remain unexplained. The sample data list some 220,000 clones, and 80% to 85% of these were observed just once. The ten largest make up 2.3% of the sample. Material for sequencing was peripheral blood. The receptors were gathered from a woman in her sixties or seventies with acute or convalescent COVID-19.

The chain recombines TRBV2 with TRBJ1-2; the match to TRBD1 covers 8 bases. Trimming cost V 7 bases and J 7 bases; bases outside gene matches: 8. The CDR3 runs 13 residues. The germline V gene has CDR1 SNHLY and CDR2 FYNNEI. CDR3 protein: CASNIQGAGGYTF. For the CDR3, the DNA is TGTGCCAGCAATATCCAGGGGGCAGGTGGCTACACCTTC.

V usage is TRBV12-3 or TRBV12-4 and J usage is TRBJ2-3; weak D call: TRBD2 (5 bases). V was cut by 6 bases and J by 11 bases, with 12 bases left in between. This CDR3 has 11 amino acids. Here the CDR3 DNA reads TGTGCCAGCAGCAGAGTCGGAGGGCAGTATTTT. It translates to CASSRVGGQYF.

The V call is TRBV2, the J call TRBJ2-5, with D possibly TRBD1 on 6 matching bases. The CDR3 is 14 amino acids. Germline V gene sequence: CDR1 SNHLY, CDR2 FYNNEI. V shed 7 bases and J shed 5 bases, with 17 bases lying between them. The CDR3 nucleotides are TGTGCCAGCACCTTACAGGGATGGGGGGAGACCCAGTACTTC. This encodes CASTLQGWGETQYF.

With regard to this clone: The same CDR3 is also encoded by other DNA sequences in this sample. The V gene is TRBV5-1, the J gene TRBJ1-6; maybe TRBD1 (6 bases). The CDR3 contains 14 residues. Trimming removed 0 bases from V and 7 bases from J, with 8 bases in between. CDR1 and CDR2 from the germline V gene are SGHRS and YFSETQ. CDR3 sequence (DNA): TGCGCCAGCAGCTTGGGGACAGAAAATTCACCCCTCCACTTT. Protein sequence: CASSLGTENSPLHF.

This clone was detected only a few times. At one boundary the junction diverges from the germline segment, which might be a read error. The V gene is TRBV3-1 (or the pseudogene TRBV3-2), the J gene TRBJ1-3; D gene ambiguous. The V gene's germline CDR1 is LGHDT and CDR2 YNNKEL (reference sequence). The CDR3 extends over 13 amino acids. The CDR3 sequence: CASSHGSGNTIYF. In DNA form, the CDR3 reads TGTGCCAGCAGCCACGGGTCTGGGAACACCATATATTTT.

This clone has more than one count but fewer than ten. This sequence joins TRBV4-1 and TRBJ2-7; TRBD1 matches 8 bases. This CDR3 spans 15 amino acids. Germline trimming cut 3 bases from V and 6 bases from J; bases unmatched to any gene: 10. CDR1 is MGHRA and CDR2 is YSYEKL in the germline V gene. CDR3 sequence: CASSQDWTGRIEQYF. The CDR3 DNA reads as TGCGCCAGCAGCCAGGATTGGACAGGGCGGATCGAGCAGTACTTC.

The chain uses TRBV7-9 and TRBJ2-2; 8 bases are a match to TRBD2. V was pared by 3 bases and J by 5 bases, with 14 bases of the junction left unmatched. The CDR3 length is 18 residues. The germline V gene encodes CDR1 SEHNR and CDR2 FQNEAQ (reference sequence). DNA of the CDR3: TGTGCCAGCAGCTTGCTCGGTAGCGGGAAGGTTTTAACCGGGGAGCTGTTTTTT. Its translation is CASSLLGSGKVLTGELFF.

The chain is built from TRBV6-2 or TRBV6-3 and TRBJ2-1, with D possibly being TRBD1 (5 bases). Germline V gene sequence: CDR1 MNHEY, CDR2 SVGEGT. Trimming pared 5 bases from V and 4 bases from J, leaving 18 bases between. This CDR3 contains 16 residues. CDR3 nucleotide sequence: TGTGCCAGCAGTCGTGAGACAGTCTTGGGTTACAATGAGCAGTTCTTC. Protein sequence: CASSRETVLGYNEQFF.

CDR3: CASTPTGTEAFF. CDR3 nucleotide sequence: TGTGCCAGCACTCCGACAGGGACTGAAGCTTTCTTT. This chain joins TRBV12-3 or TRBV12-4 and TRBJ1-1, with 7 bases identical to TRBD1. Trimming cost V 7 bases and J 5 bases; bases outside gene matches: 4. The CDR3 length is 12 residues.

The rearrangement joins TRBV7-9 to TRBJ1-4; 7 nucleotides agree with TRBD1. With V trimmed by 5 bases and J by 5 bases, 8 bases remained unmatched. CDR1 and CDR2 (germline): SEHNR, FQNEAQ (reference sequence). This CDR3 contains 15 residues. The CDR3 is CASSAGQAVNEKLFF. CDR3 bases: TGTGCCAGCAGCGCCGGACAGGCGGTCAATGAAAAACTGTTTTTT.

The chain links TRBV15 to TRBJ2-1; D not resolved. This CDR3 spans 13 amino acids. Germline V lookup: CDR1 LNHNV, CDR2 YYDKDF (reference sequence). V gave up 0 bases and J gave up 7 bases, with 7 bases separating them. This CDR3 is CATSRDLVNEQFF. Written as DNA, the CDR3 is TGTGCCACCAGCAGAGATCTCGTAAATGAGCAGTTCTTC.

This clone was observed a handful of times. The genes are TRBV12-3 or TRBV12-4 and TRBJ2-1, with TRBD1 identical over 7 bases. The V and J ends lost 1 base and 8 bases, in that order; junction bases with no gene match: 2. This CDR3 is 13 amino acids long. The chain's CDR3 is CASSLGTGDEQFF. The CDR3 coding sequence is TGTGCCAGCAGTTTAGGAACAGGGGATGAGCAGTTCTTC.

V and J are TRBV4-1 and TRBJ1-3, with D uncertain. V was shortened by 4 bases and J by 4 bases, with 8 bases between the two germline ends. Per germline, CDR1 MGHRA and CDR2 YSYEKL. CDR3 size: 13 residues. CDR3 sequence reads: CASSPRGGNTIYF. The DNA of the CDR3 is TGCGCCAGCAGCCCCCGAGGCGGAAACACCATATATTTT.

This clone was recorded a few times. This chain connects TRBV4-1 to TRBJ1-2, with 9 bases aligning to TRBD1. Germline values: CDR1 MGHRA, CDR2 YSYEKL. The CDR3 runs to 15 residues. V shed 5 bases, J shed 8 bases, and the junction held 12 bases outside the gene matches. CDR3 amino acids: CASSLSPGTGRGYTF. The CDR3 bases are TGCGCCAGCAGCTTAAGTCCCGGGACAGGGAGAGGCTACACCTTC.

This chain uses TRBV3-1 (or the pseudogene TRBV3-2) with TRBJ1-1; tentatively, D is TRBD1 (6 bases). The germline V and J ends were trimmed by 4 bases and 2 bases, with 11 bases remaining between them. Germline V lookup: CDR1 LGHDT, CDR2 YNNKEL (reference sequence). The CDR3 runs 14 residues. CDR3 in amino acids: CASSPRGGNTEAFF. The CDR3 nucleotides read TGTGCCAGCAGCCCCCGCGGGGGCAACACTGAAGCTTTCTTT.

The gene calls are TRBV6-6 and TRBJ1-2; no reliable D call. Germline V lookup: CDR1 MNHNY, CDR2 SVGAGI (reference sequence). Deletions cut 0 bases from V and 1 base from J, with 9 bases between. The CDR3 extends over 15 amino acids. The CDR3 coding sequence is TGTGCCAGCAGTTACTCTGGCGGAAATAACTATGGCTACACCTTC. Its protein is CASSYSGGNNYGYTF.

The CDR3 nucleotides are TGTGCCAGCAGTTACGAATGGAGGTACGAGCAGTACTTC. Residues: CASSYEWRYEQYF. The rearrangement uses TRBV6-2 or TRBV6-3 and TRBJ2-7; D is perhaps TRBD2 (5 bases). The ends were cut back, 2 bases at V and 4 bases at J, with 9 bases in the middle. The CDR3 loop spans 13 amino acids. CDR1 and CDR2 (germline): MNHEY, SVGEGT.

The chain combines TRBV28 with TRBJ2-4; 9 bases fit TRBD1. Germline-derived CDR1 and CDR2 are MDHEN and SYDVKM. V was clipped by 5 bases and J by 8 bases; unmatched bases: 13. The CDR3 totals 16 residues. The CDR3 sequence: CASSPTAGTGIDIQYF. CDR3 in DNA: TGTGCCAGCAGTCCCACCGCCGGGACAGGGATAGACATTCAGTACTTC. The full variable domain, its missing parts supplied by reference TRBV28 and TRBJ2-4, is DVKVTQSSRYLVKRTGEKVFLECVQDMDHENMFWYRQDPGLGLRLIYFSYDVKMKEKGDIPEGYSVSREKKERFSLILESASTNQTSMYLCASSPTAGTGIDIQYFGAGTRLSVL.

The chain links TRBV5-1 to TRBJ1-2; maybe TRBD1 (5 bases). Germline loops: CDR1 SGHRS, CDR2 YFSETQ. The CDR3 runs 14 residues. The V end was cut by 4 bases, the J end by 6 bases, with 16 bases between. CDR3 region: CASSALGHTDGYTF. CDR3 sequence (DNA): TGCGCCAGCAGCGCCCTGGGGCACACGGATGGCTACACCTTC.

This chain links TRBV5-5 with TRBJ1-4, with TRBD1 identical over 8 bases. The CDR3 spans 12 residues. Trimming removed 1 base from V and 13 bases from J; junction bases left unmatched: 3. Germline V lookup: CDR1 SGHKS, CDR2 YYEKEE (reference sequence). CDR3: CASSLTGQGLFF. CDR3 nucleotides: TGTGCCAGCAGCTTGACAGGACAGGGACTGTTTTTT.

The rearrangement joins TRBV7-8 to TRBJ2-3; a weak D match, TRBD1 (6 bases). The V end lost 1 base, the J end lost 2 bases, and 13 bases lay between the germline ends. CDR3 length: 16 amino acids. Looked up from germline, CDR1 is SGHVS and CDR2 is FQNEAQ. The CDR3 nucleotides read TGTGCCAGCAGCTTAGAGCTCGGGACACCCACAGATACGCAGTATTTT. Protein product: CASSLELGTPTDTQYF.

This clone was seen a handful of times. V usage is TRBV5-1 and J usage is TRBJ1-2; TRBD1 is a possible D gene (6 bases). The V and J ends lost 3 bases and 0 bases respectively, with 18 bases between them. This CDR3 has 17 residues. The V gene's germline CDR1 is SGHRS and CDR2 YFSETQ. The CDR3 bases are TGCGCCAGCAGCTCATTGTCCGGGACACGAGCTAACTATGGCTACACCTTC. Amino acids: CASSSLSGTRANYGYTF.

The rearrangement uses TRBV5-1 and TRBJ2-3, with D tentatively TRBD1 (5 bases). CDR3 length equals 15 residues. The V end lost 4 bases, the J end lost 0 bases, and 12 bases lay between the germline ends. Germline V CDR1 and CDR2: SGHRS, YFSETQ. The CDR3 is CASSEDSSSTDTQYF. CDR3 in DNA: TGCGCCAGCAGCGAAGACAGTTCTAGCACAGATACGCAGTATTTT.

The J gene is TRBJ2-5, the V gene TRBV6-6; 8 bases match TRBD1. The trim removed 6 bases at V and 4 bases at J, leaving 7 bases unmatched. CDR3 length: 14 amino acids. The germline gives CDR1 MNHNY, CDR2 SVGAGI (reference sequence). DNA of the CDR3: TGTGCCAGCAGCGGAGCAGGGGGCGCAGAGACCCAGTACTTC. This encodes CASSGAGGAETQYF.